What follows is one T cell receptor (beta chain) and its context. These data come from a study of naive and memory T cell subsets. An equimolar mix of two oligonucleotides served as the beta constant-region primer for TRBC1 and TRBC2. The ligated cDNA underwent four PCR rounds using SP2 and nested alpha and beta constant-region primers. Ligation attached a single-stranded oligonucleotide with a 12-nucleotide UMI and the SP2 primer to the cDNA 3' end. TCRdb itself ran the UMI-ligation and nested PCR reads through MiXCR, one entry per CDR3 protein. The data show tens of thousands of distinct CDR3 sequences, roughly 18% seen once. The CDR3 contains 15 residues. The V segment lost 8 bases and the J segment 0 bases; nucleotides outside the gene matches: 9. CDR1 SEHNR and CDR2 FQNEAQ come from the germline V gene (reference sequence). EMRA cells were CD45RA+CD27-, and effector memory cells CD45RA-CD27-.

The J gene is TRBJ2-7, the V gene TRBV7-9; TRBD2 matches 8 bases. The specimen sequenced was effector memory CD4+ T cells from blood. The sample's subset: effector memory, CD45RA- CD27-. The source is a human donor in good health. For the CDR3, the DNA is TGTGCCAGCGCGCCCCCGGGAGGGCGCTCCTACGAGCAGTACTTC. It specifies CASAPPGGRSYEQYF.